The clone carrying this TCR beta chain has more than one count but fewer than ten. The data are from a study of CD8+ T cells in alopecia areata. Extraction of RNA preceded its reverse transcription into cDNA, which served as the sequencing template. Libraries were prepared by immunoSEQ multiplex PCR; TCRdb keeps only in-frame clonotypes and omits some of them. This table has 150,000 to 180,000 clones, 50% to 65% appearing once. PBMCs yielded sorted CD4+ and CD8+ T cells. Trimming shortened V by 4 bases and J by 6 bases, and 12 bases separated the two germline ends. Per the germline V gene, CDR1 is SQVTM and CDR2 is ANQGSEA. CDR3 size: 12 residues.

The receptor's source is a human donor with alopecia areata. The chain employs TRBV29-1 and TRBJ1-1; D gene ambiguous. The sequenced sample was CD8+ T cells sorted from blood, obtained at week 0. The CDR3 DNA reads as TGCAGCGTTGTCGCAGGACGGCCTGAAGCTTTCTTT. Amino acid sequence: CSVVAGRPEAFF.